Described below is a single T cell receptor beta chain sequence and its context. Its matching antigen is unknown. Sorted-subset replicate PCR reactions contained 200 to 250 ng DNA, corresponding to tens of thousands of T cell genomes. Sequenced by immunoSEQ multiplex PCR; TCRdb stores in-frame clones only, minus some. The profile shows hundreds of thousands of clones, about 74% of them singletons. The data were taken from a study of shared clonotypes between healthy human individuals. The CDR3 is made up of 17 amino acids. V shed 0 bases, J shed 3 bases, and the junction held 10 bases outside the gene matches. Germline V gene data show CDR1 as LGHNA and CDR2 as YNFKEQ. Findings of the study overall: Naive CD4 clonotype sharing across a few donors was around 5%. Lower generation probabilities were found for non-shared clonotypes than for those shared by all four donors. Large sequencing depth failed to make sorted-subset sequencing complete, rarefaction showed.

The chain uses TRBV4-2 and TRBJ2-7; TRBD2 matches 8 bases. The material sequenced was memory CD4+ T cells sorted from blood. Subset of the sample: CD45RA-negative fraction. The receptor was isolated from a woman aged 30 to 39 in good health. The CDR3 spells CASSQDPWVSGNYEQYF. Written as DNA, the CDR3 is TGTGCCAGCAGCCAAGATCCTTGGGTTAGCGGGAACTACGAGCAGTACTTC.